The present T cell receptor beta chain was sequenced within a study of cytomegalovirus exposure and HLA in healthy donors. The PCR employed 60 Vbeta primers together with 13 Jbeta primers. The method was immunoSEQ multiplex PCR; TCRdb's version includes in-frame clones alone and lacks a portion of them. The table shows roughly 71,000 clones, with around 70% occurring only once. V lost 3 bases and J lost 3, with 11 bases in between. The CDR3 is 14 residues long. Germline CDR1 KGHSH, CDR2 LQKENI. The chain combines TRBV18 with TRBJ1-2; a weak D match, TRBD1 (5 bases). This sequence was found in a human donor in good health. Sequencing input: PBMCs. This CDR3 is CASSPRGEDYGYTF. DNA for the CDR3: TGTGCCAGCTCACCGCGGGGGGAAGACTATGGCTACACCTTC.